What follows describes a single T cell receptor beta chain. Its antigen is undetermined. Donors had recovered from mild-to-severe COVID-19. This specimen belongs to a study of CD4 T cell repertoires in COVID-19. General study results and limits: SARS-CoV and/or HKU1 spike cultures shared between about 6.5 and 25% of SARS-CoV-2 clonotypes.

Using immunoSEQ multiplex PCR, the repertoire was profiled, and TCRdb retains in-frame clones only, with some absent. In the table there are approximately 79,000 clones, about four fifths of which are singletons. This clonotype was obtained from a human donor who had COVID-19. The starting material was CD4+ T cells from peripheral blood, obtained after recovery from COVID-19.

This chain's CDR3 is CATSLGNTDTQYF. In nucleotides, the CDR3 is TGTGCCACCAGCCTGGGGAACACAGATACGCAGTATTTT. The rearrangement joins TRBV24-1 to TRBJ2-3, with D uncertain. Germline V gene lookup returns CDR1 KGHDR and CDR2 SFDVKD. The CDR3 consists of 13 residues. With 7 bases removed from V and 2 bases from J, the gap between germline ends came to 9 bases.